A selection of T cell receptor beta chains follows, all from one sample in a study of OX40 agonist ivuxolimab in advanced cancers. Clones were sequenced by immunoSEQ multiplex PCR, and TCRdb holds only the in-frame ones, with some missing. The sample lists about 90,000 clones, under 95% occurring once. The material sequenced was CD4+ or CD8+ T cells sorted from blood, taken in a trial of the OX40 agonist ivuxolimab. The receptors here all came from an adult with an advanced solid tumor such as melanoma, head and neck, liver or kidney cancer. Both conserved end residues are part of each CDR3.

v_call	cdr3_aa
TRBV4-1	CASSQVGTENTEAFF
TRBV6-1	CASSGNPGLAGQNTGELFF
TRBV28	CASSLRLVLTGELFF
TRBV5-1	CASSLVPTGNYGYTF
TRBV19	CASSIDGSTDTQYF
TRBV19	CASSQSPGELFF
TRBV30	CAWRKPSTNEKLFF
TRBV5-6	CASSLASFYRGDTQYF
TRBV15	CATSIRLAGGPGETQYF
TRBV11-3	CASSDSGTAKNIQYF
TRBV19	CASSMHSGMGKYF
TRBV6-5	CASSYSTGGYTF
TRBV9	CASSVWGDRLGYTF
TRBV30	CAWSSQIGEKLFF
TRBV28	CASSRGTNTEAFF
TRBV9	CASSAHTGVGGELFF
TRBV5-8	CASPGGTEAFF
TRBV5-6	CASSLDPGIDYGYTF
TRBV30	CAWSAKQGAGGVTYEQYF
TRBV25-1	CASSEAGQTTDTQYF
TRBV2	CASSVLLNSPYGYTF
TRBV7-9	CASSLHGGRTGELFF
TRBV11-3	CASSLGLGEQFF
TRBV29-1	CSVEKATNYGYTF